This T cell receptor beta chain comes out of a study of early T cells in non-severe SARS-CoV-2 infection. TCRdb passed the 5' RACE reads through MiXCR, listing each CDR3 protein once. This repertoire shows around 77,000 distinct CDR3 sequences, approximately 14% found once; its top ten account for 3% to 4.5%. The table lists this clonotype with many counts. Antigen specificity is unknown. Study-wide results and limits: A preference for anti-spike CD8 responses marked VDJdb matching, which missed private and CD4 specificities.

The source was whole blood, collected at baseline. The receptor's source is an adult who was a healthcare worker with PCR-confirmed SARS-CoV-2 infection or an uninfected control (not recorded which).

The DNA of the CDR3 is TGCAGCGTGCAAACCGGGACAGGCAATGAAAAACTGTTTTTT. Translating gives CSVQTGTGNEKLFF. This chain uses TRBV29-1 with TRBJ1-4; 8 positions agree with TRBD1. The length of the CDR3 is 14 residues. V trimming: 6 bases; J trimming: 5 bases; junction bases outside the gene matches: 8. The germline V gene has CDR1 SQVTM and CDR2 ANQGSEA.